The 9 T cell receptor beta chains listed next were all sequenced from one sample in a study of T cells after yellow fever vaccination. TCRdb independently ran MiXCR on the 5' RACE reads; one entry per CDR3 protein. The sample yields nearly 550,000 distinct CDR3 sequences, around 21% seen once. This specimen consisted of PBMCs, obtained 15 days after the yellow fever booster vaccination. The receptor source for this set is a man aged 30 to 45 who received the YFV17D yellow fever vaccine.

This clonotype came up a few times. The rearrangement uses TRBV5-1 and TRBJ1-5; weak D call: TRBD1 (5 bases). The germline V gene has CDR1 SGHRS and CDR2 YFSETQ. The CDR3 runs 10 residues. Deletions cut 5 bases from V and 12 bases from J, with 9 bases between. CDR3 nucleotide sequence: TGCGCCAGCAGGGGGCCAGGCCAGCATTTT. The encoded protein is CASRGPGQHF.

This chain links TRBV11-2 with TRBJ2-3; D is uncertain. This CDR3 has 11 residues. Per the germline V gene, CDR1 is SGHAT and CDR2 is FQNNGV. Trimming cost V 5 bases and J 7 bases, with 7 bases left between them. CDR3 loop: CASSPRNTQYF. CDR3 in DNA: TGTGCCAGCAGCCCCCGGAATACGCAGTATTTT.

V usage is TRBV12-3 or TRBV12-4 and J usage is TRBJ2-5; TRBD2 aligns across 10 bases. After removal of 5 bases from V and 0 bases from J, the junction contained 3 bases not matched to a gene. CDR3 length: 15 residues. CDR3 nucleotides: TGTGCCAGCAGTCGGACTAGCGGTTACCAAGAGACCCAGTACTTC. The encoded protein is CASSRTSGYQETQYF.

This chain links TRBV5-1 with TRBJ2-1; 9 bases are shared with TRBD2. The germline gives CDR1 SGHRS, CDR2 YFSETQ. CDR3 length equals 15 residues. The junction had 4 bases not matched to a gene; V was cut back by 0 bases and J by 6 bases. The CDR3 sequence: CASSLASGAANEQFF. The CDR3 nucleotides read TGCGCCAGCAGCTTGGCTAGCGGGGCAGCCAATGAGCAGTTCTTC.

V gene TRBV28 combines with J gene TRBJ1-4; maybe TRBD1 (6 bases). Looked up from germline, CDR1 is MDHEN and CDR2 is SYDVKM. The CDR3 consists of 14 residues. The V end was cut by 7 bases, the J end by 4 bases, with 13 bases between. In DNA, the CDR3 is TGTGCCAGCAACAGGGCAGCCGTTAATGAAAAACTGTTTTTT. The encoded protein is CASNRAAVNEKLFF. The full variable domain, rest sourced from reference TRBV28 and TRBJ1-4, is DVKVTQSSRYLVKRTGEKVFLECVQDMDHENMFWYRQDPGLGLRLIYFSYDVKMKEKGDIPEGYSVSREKKERFSLILESASTNQTSMYLCASNRAAVNEKLFFGSGTQLSVL.

V gene TRBV7-9 combines with J gene TRBJ1-4; D gene unclear. The CDR3 extends over 15 amino acids. Trimming cost V 1 base and J 8 bases, with 14 bases left between them. The V gene's germline CDR1 is SEHNR and CDR2 FQNEAQ (reference sequence). The CDR3 DNA sequence: TGTGCCAGCAGCTTAGGAAGTACGTGGGCAGAAAAACTGTTTTTT. As protein: CASSLGSTWAEKLFF.

The genes are TRBV27 and TRBJ2-7; 14 positions match TRBD2. CDR1 and CDR2 from the germline V gene are MNHEY and SMNVEV (reference sequence). The CDR3 is made up of 15 amino acids. With 5 bases clipped from V and 5 bases from J, the junction kept 5 bases outside the gene matches. The chain's CDR3 is CASSPTSGRVHEQYF. In DNA form, the CDR3 reads TGTGCCAGCAGTCCGACTAGCGGGAGGGTCCACGAGCAGTACTTC.

This clonotype appeared once. The J gene is TRBJ1-2, the V gene TRBV5-1; unclear D gene. Germline V gene lookup returns CDR1 SGHRS and CDR2 YFSETQ. The CDR3 has 13 amino acids. V lost 4 bases, J lost 4 bases, and 11 bases lay in between. CDR3 sequence (DNA): TGCGCCAGCAGCCATGACGGGGTCTATGGCTACACCTTC. Amino acids: CASSHDGVYGYTF. The full variable domain, in which reference TRBV5-1 and TRBJ1-2 provide the parts outside the CDR3, is KAGVTQTPRYLIKTRGQQVTLSCSPISGHRSVSWYQQTPGQGLQFLFEYFSETQRNKGNFPGRFSGRQFSNSRSEMNVSTLELGDSALYLCASSHDGVYGYTFGSGTRLTVV.

In nucleotides, the CDR3 is TGCGCCAGCACCCCCTCTAGGGGACTAGCCGGCGAGCAGTACTTC. Encoded protein: CASTPSRGLAGEQYF. The chain employs TRBV5-1 and TRBJ2-7; 9 bases line up with TRBD2. This CDR3 comprises 15 residues. Unmatched junction bases numbered 13, after V lost 6 bases and J lost 6 bases. Germline assignment: CDR1 SGHRS and CDR2 YFSETQ. Together with reference TRBV5-1 and TRBJ2-7, the CDR3 gives the full variable domain: KAGVTQTPRYLIKTRGQQVTLSCSPISGHRSVSWYQQTPGQGLQFLFEYFSETQRNKGNFPGRFSGRQFSNSRSEMNVSTLELGDSALYLCASTPSRGLAGEQYFGPGTRLTVT.